The 8 T cell receptor beta chains presented below share a single source sample, sequenced in a study of cytomegalovirus exposure and HLA in healthy donors. Primers for the PCR totalled 60 Vbeta and 13 Jbeta. Clones were sequenced by immunoSEQ multiplex PCR, and TCRdb holds only the in-frame ones, with some missing. Of about 190,000 clones listed, 82% are singletons. The sequenced sample was PBMCs. The origin of the receptors is a woman between 18 and 29 years old in good health and CMV-seronegative.

The V call is TRBV13, the J call TRBJ2-3, with TRBD1 matching over 7 bases. CDR3 length equals 14 residues. The junction had 2 bases not matched to a gene; V was cut back by 1 base and J by 4 bases. Per the germline V gene, CDR1 is PRHDT and CDR2 is FYEKMQ (reference sequence). The CDR3 loop reads CASSLEGGADTQYF. In DNA form, the CDR3 reads TGTGCCAGCAGCTTAGAAGGGGGCGCAGATACGCAGTATTTT.

The V and J genes are TRBV28 and TRBJ2-7, with D possibly being TRBD2 (6 bases). The CDR3 covers 15 residues. The V end lost 3 bases, the J end lost 7 bases, and 19 bases lay between the germline ends. Germline V gives CDR1 MDHEN, CDR2 SYDVKM. The CDR3 DNA is TGTGCCAGCAGTTTCCGGGGGACGACTAGGAAGGAGCAGTACTTC. It specifies CASSFRGTTRKEQYF.

This clone has only one observation. The CDR3, as DNA: TGTGCCAGCAGCCCTTATGGGACTGCCTCCTACAATGAGCAGTTCTTC. It specifies CASSPYGTASYNEQFF. The rearrangement joins TRBV9 to TRBJ2-1, with a possible D match to TRBD2 (6 bases). Germline V lookup: CDR1 SGDLS, CDR2 YYNGEE. V was shortened by 4 bases and J by 0 bases, with 14 bases between the two germline ends. The CDR3 contains 16 residues.

V is TRBV28 and J is TRBJ2-7; 8 nucleotides agree with TRBD1. V lost 2 bases, J lost 4 bases, and 10 bases stayed unmatched. Germline CDR1 is MDHEN and CDR2 is SYDVKM. The CDR3 has 16 amino acids. The CDR3 loop reads CASSLPDGQGGYEQYF. CDR3 DNA: TGTGCCAGCAGTTTACCCGACGGACAGGGTGGGTACGAGCAGTACTTC.

The V and J genes are TRBV4-1 and TRBJ1-2, with 8 bases matching TRBD1. The ends lost 0 bases at V and 1 base at J; junction bases unmatched: 7. The germline V gene has CDR1 MGHRA and CDR2 YSYEKL. The CDR3 covers 17 residues. The CDR3: CASSQESFGQGNYGYTF. The CDR3 DNA reads as TGCGCCAGCAGCCAAGAATCCTTCGGACAGGGTAACTATGGCTACACCTTC.

The chain is built from TRBV11-3 and TRBJ2-1; TRBD1 is a possible D gene (6 bases). Trimming removed 5 bases at V and 0 bases at J, with 20 bases between. Per germline, CDR1 SGHNT and CDR2 YENEEA. This CDR3 is built from 18 residues. The CDR3 sequence is CASSPTLTAGDSYNEQFF. Here the CDR3 DNA reads TGTGCCAGCAGCCCAACCTTAACTGCAGGGGACTCCTACAATGAGCAGTTCTTC.

This clone was found a few times. The rearrangement links TRBV6-5 to TRBJ2-7, with 7 bases lining up with TRBD1. V lost 5 bases and J lost 0; bases outside the gene matches: 7. This CDR3 contains 15 residues. The V gene's germline CDR1 is MNHEY and CDR2 SVGAGI. The CDR3 region is CASSAPGQFSYEQYF. In DNA, the CDR3 is TGTGCCAGCAGTGCCCCGGGACAGTTCTCCTACGAGCAGTACTTC.

The chain uses TRBV10-1 and TRBJ1-4, with TRBD1 identical over 7 bases. The junction had 12 bases not matched to a gene; V was cut back by 6 bases and J by 8 bases. Germline V gene sequence: CDR1 WNHNN, CDR2 SYGVQD (reference sequence). There are 15 residues in the CDR3. CDR3 DNA sequence: TGCGCCAGCAGGGGGTGGAAGGGGGCAGGAGAAAAACTGTTTTTT. This codes for CASRGWKGAGEKLFF.